Reported below is one TCR beta chain. The V gene's germline CDR1 is SNHLY and CDR2 FYNNEI. This CDR3 has 13 amino acids. The V end was cut by 3 bases, the J end by 9 bases, with 9 bases between. Sequencing used immunoSEQ multiplex PCR; TCRdb keeps in-frame clones, though not all of them. This table has 2 million to 2.5 million clones, over 90% appearing once. This record belongs to a study of shared clonotypes between healthy human individuals. This sequence joins TRBV2 and TRBJ2-6; D might be TRBD2 (5 bases). This TCR was recovered from a man in his late teens or twenties in good health. Some clones in this sample may be carry-over from other donors' samples. The source material was naive CD4+ T cells from PBMCs. The subset: CD45RA+ positively selected. CDR3 nucleotide sequence: TGTGCCAGCAGTGACCGGGGAAGCAACGTCCTGACTTTC. It specifies CASSDRGSNVLTF.